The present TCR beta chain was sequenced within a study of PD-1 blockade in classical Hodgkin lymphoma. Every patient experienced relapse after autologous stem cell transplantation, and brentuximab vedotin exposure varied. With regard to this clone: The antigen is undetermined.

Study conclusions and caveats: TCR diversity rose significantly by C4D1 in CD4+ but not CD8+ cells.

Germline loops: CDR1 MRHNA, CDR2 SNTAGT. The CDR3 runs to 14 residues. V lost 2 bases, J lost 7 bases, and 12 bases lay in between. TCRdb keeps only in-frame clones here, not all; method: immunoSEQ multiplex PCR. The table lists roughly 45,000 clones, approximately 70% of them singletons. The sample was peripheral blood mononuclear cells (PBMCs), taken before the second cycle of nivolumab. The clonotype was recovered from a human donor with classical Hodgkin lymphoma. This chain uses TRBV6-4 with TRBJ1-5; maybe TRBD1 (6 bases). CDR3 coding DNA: TGTGCCAGCAGTGACCAAGGGGGTGGACAGCCCCAGCATTTT. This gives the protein CASSDQGGGQPQHF.